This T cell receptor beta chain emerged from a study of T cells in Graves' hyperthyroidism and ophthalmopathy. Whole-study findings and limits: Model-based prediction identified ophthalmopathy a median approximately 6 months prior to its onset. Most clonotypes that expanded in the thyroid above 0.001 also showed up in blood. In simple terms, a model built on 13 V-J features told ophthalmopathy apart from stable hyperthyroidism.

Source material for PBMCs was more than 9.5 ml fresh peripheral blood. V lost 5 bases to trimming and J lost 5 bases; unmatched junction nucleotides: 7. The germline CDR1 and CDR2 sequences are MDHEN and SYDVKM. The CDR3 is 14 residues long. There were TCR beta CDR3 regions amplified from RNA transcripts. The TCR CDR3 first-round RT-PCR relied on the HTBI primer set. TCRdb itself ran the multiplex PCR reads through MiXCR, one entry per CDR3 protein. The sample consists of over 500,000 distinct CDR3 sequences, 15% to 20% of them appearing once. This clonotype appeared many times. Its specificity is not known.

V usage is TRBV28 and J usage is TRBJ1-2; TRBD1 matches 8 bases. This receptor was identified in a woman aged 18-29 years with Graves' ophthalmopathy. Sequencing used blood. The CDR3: CASSARDRPYGYTF. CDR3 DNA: TGTGCCAGCAGTGCCCGGGACAGGCCTTATGGCTACACCTTC.